Below are 27 T cell receptor beta chains sequenced from a single sample in a study of shared clonotypes between healthy human individuals (dated by TCRdb to 2018 to 2021). Libraries were prepared through the immunoSEQ multiplex PCR assay. This immuneACCESS table, as held by TCRdb, lists in-frame sequences with V and J called but not all clones. Of the missing ones, under half trace to an unresolved V gene in checked studies; the others have no known cause. This sample has around 940,000 clones in its table, and 60% to 85% of those were observed once. About 1.5% of the sample rests with the top ten. Source material: memory CD4+ T cells sorted from blood. Reading the label with the study, this specimen's cell subset or site is: CD45RA-negative fraction. These receptors were collected from a man between 18 and 35 years old in good health.

There are a few counts of this clone. V gene TRBV29-1 combines with J gene TRBJ1-1; D unclear. V lost 4 bases, J lost 0 bases, and 9 bases lay in between. Per the germline V gene, CDR1 is SQVTM and CDR2 is ANQGSEA. The CDR3 is 13 amino acids. Written as DNA, the CDR3 is TGCAGCGTTGTCGGTGAAATGAACACTGAAGCTTTCTTT. Translated: CSVVGEMNTEAFF.

Comments on this clone: One junction end disagrees with the germline gene, perhaps due to a read error. V usage is TRBV18 and J usage is TRBJ2-7; weak D call: TRBD1 (6 bases). Looked up from germline, CDR1 is KGHSH and CDR2 is LQKENI. CDR3 length equals 14 residues. CDR3 nucleotide sequence: TGTGCCAGCTCCCCACAGGGTTTTAAGAACGAGCAGTACTTC. Protein sequence: CASSPQGFKNEQYF.

The chain carries TRBV29-1 and TRBJ1-2; 7 nucleotides line up with TRBD1. This CDR3 has 12 residues. The V gene end was trimmed by 6 bases and the J gene end by 7 bases; junction bases not matched to a gene: 8. The germline V gene has CDR1 SQVTM and CDR2 ANQGSEA. The CDR3 nucleotides read TGCAGCGTGTACCGACAGGGAGGTGGCTACACCTTC. Translation gives CSVYRQGGGYTF.

This clone was found a few times. The chain recombines TRBV19 with TRBJ1-3; maybe TRBD1 (5 bases). This CDR3 is built from 16 residues. V lost 5 bases and J lost 2, with 16 bases in between. Per germline, CDR1 LNHDA and CDR2 SQIVND (reference sequence). The CDR3 nucleotides are TGTGCCAGTAGTGGGAAGCGACAGCTGGCTGGAAACACCATATATTTT. Translated, it gives CASSGKRQLAGNTIYF.

This clone occurred a few times. The CDR3 protein is CASSSSSRGAQETQYF. Here the CDR3 DNA reads TGTGCCAGCAGTTCCTCCTCCCGGGGGGCCCAAGAGACCCAGTACTTC. This chain joins TRBV28 and TRBJ2-5, with D possibly TRBD2 on 7 matching bases. The CDR3 length is 16 residues. CDR1 MDHEN and CDR2 SYDVKM come from the germline V gene. Trimming shortened V by 4 bases and J by 1 base, and 16 bases separated the two germline ends. Variable domain in full (rest from reference TRBV28 and TRBJ2-5): DVKVTQSSRYLVKRTGEKVFLECVQDMDHENMFWYRQDPGLGLRLIYFSYDVKMKEKGDIPEGYSVSREKKERFSLILESASTNQTSMYLCASSSSSRGAQETQYFGPGTRLLVL.

V gene TRBV4-1 combines with J gene TRBJ1-3, with D unresolved. This CDR3 is 15 amino acids long. The V gene's germline CDR1 is MGHRA and CDR2 YSYEKL. Between the trimmed V and J ends, which lost 0 bases and 4 bases, there was a span of 10 bases. CDR3 sequence: CASSQELNWGNTIYF. The DNA of the CDR3 is TGCGCCAGCAGCCAAGAATTAAACTGGGGAAACACCATATATTTT.

The chain links TRBV5-1 to TRBJ1-1; D possibly corresponds to TRBD1 (5 bases). V was cut by 5 bases and J by 1 base, with 9 bases left in between. This CDR3 has 13 amino acids. The V gene's germline CDR1 is SGHRS and CDR2 YFSETQ. CDR3 sequence reads: CASRGGTNTEAFF. In nucleotides, the CDR3 is TGCGCCAGCAGGGGGGGAACGAACACTGAAGCTTTCTTT. The full variable domain, completed using reference TRBV5-1 and TRBJ1-1, is KAGVTQTPRYLIKTRGQQVTLSCSPISGHRSVSWYQQTPGQGLQFLFEYFSETQRNKGNFPGRFSGRQFSNSRSEMNVSTLELGDSALYLCASRGGTNTEAFFGQGTRLTVV.

The chain carries TRBV5-6 and TRBJ1-4; 7 bases match TRBD1. The length of the CDR3 is 14 residues. Unmatched junction bases numbered 5, after V lost 2 bases and J lost 7 bases. Germline loops: CDR1 SGHDT, CDR2 YYEEEE. DNA of the CDR3: TGTGCCAGCAGCTTTAGGGGGCTCGGTGAAAAACTGTTTTTT. It yields the protein CASSFRGLGEKLFF.

The chain has TRBV5-4 and TRBJ2-7; TRBD1 aligns across 8 bases. This CDR3 spans 14 amino acids. CDR1 and CDR2 from the germline V gene are SGHNT and YYREEE (reference sequence). V lost 3 bases and J lost 1; bases outside the gene matches: 3. CDR3 bases: TGTGCCAGCAGCTCACAGGGGGATTCCTACGAGCAGTACTTC. This encodes CASSSQGDSYEQYF. The variable domain in full, completed from reference TRBV5-4 and TRBJ2-7, reads ETGVTQSPTHLIKTRGQQVTLRCSSQSGHNTVSWYQQALGQGPQFIFQYYREEENGRGNFPPRFSGLQFPNYSSELNVNALELDDSALYLCASSSQGDSYEQYFGPGTRLTVT.

This chain uses TRBV5-1 with TRBJ2-1, with 10 bases aligning to TRBD2. CDR1 and CDR2 from the germline V gene are SGHRS and YFSETQ. V was clipped by 6 bases and J by 10 bases; unmatched bases: 13. The CDR3 totals 15 residues. CDR3 loop: CASNYGASGRDEQFF. In DNA, the CDR3 is TGCGCCAGCAATTATGGGGCTAGCGGGAGAGACGAGCAGTTCTTC. Using reference TRBV5-1 and TRBJ2-1 for the parts outside the CDR3, the full variable domain is KAGVTQTPRYLIKTRGQQVTLSCSPISGHRSVSWYQQTPGQGLQFLFEYFSETQRNKGNFPGRFSGRQFSNSRSEMNVSTLELGDSALYLCASNYGASGRDEQFFGPGTRLTVL.

CDR3 amino acids: CASSAPVEIGGYTF. CDR3 DNA: TGTGCCAGCAGTGCCCCGGTAGAAATCGGTGGCTACACCTTC. The genes are TRBV6-1 and TRBJ1-2; D not certain. V lost 4 bases and J lost 7, with 16 bases in between. CDR3 length: 14 residues. Germline lookup yields CDR1 MNHNS and CDR2 SASEGT.

Turning to this clone: A much larger clone is a single base away; this may be a read error. This sequence joins TRBV11-3 and TRBJ1-1; no clear D gene. Trimming shortened V by 1 base and J by 2 bases, and 5 bases separated the two germline ends. This CDR3 has 13 amino acids. Per germline, CDR1 SGHNT and CDR2 YENEEA. The CDR3 nucleotides are TGTGCCAGCAGCTTAGGGGCCAACACTGAAGCTTTCTTT. Amino acid sequence: CASSLGANTEAFF.

The gene calls are TRBV6-1 and TRBJ2-3; 8 bases agree with TRBD2. This CDR3 contains 15 residues. The germline V gene encodes CDR1 MNHNS and CDR2 SASEGT. Trimming removed 6 bases from V and 1 base from J; junction bases left unmatched: 6. The CDR3 sequence is CASSSGGLGTDTQYF. The CDR3 DNA follows: TGTGCCAGCAGCTCTGGGGGACTAGGCACAGATACGCAGTATTTT.

The chain recombines TRBV5-1 with TRBJ1-1; the match to TRBD1 covers 7 bases. From germline, CDR1 is SGHRS and CDR2 YFSETQ. This CDR3 region has 15 residues. Losses at the gene ends were 4 bases for V and 0 bases for J; bases not matched to a gene: 6. The CDR3 loop reads CASSTGEGMNTEAFF. The CDR3 DNA follows: TGCGCCAGCAGCACAGGGGAAGGGATGAACACTGAAGCTTTCTTT.

This sequence joins TRBV5-1 and TRBJ1-1; D gene uncertain. The CDR3 runs to 12 residues. The V gene lost 4 bases and the J gene lost 4 bases, with 8 bases spanning the gap. Per germline, CDR1 SGHRS and CDR2 YFSETQ. Here the CDR3 reads CASSREGTEAFF. The CDR3 nucleotides read TGCGCCAGCAGCCGGGAGGGCACTGAAGCTTTCTTT.

In this sample, this clone turned up a few times. This chain uses TRBV27 with TRBJ2-7; 10 bases fit TRBD2. The germline V gene encodes CDR1 MNHEY and CDR2 SMNVEV (reference sequence). The CDR3 consists of 15 residues. With 5 bases clipped from V and 1 base from J, the junction kept 5 bases outside the gene matches. Written as DNA, the CDR3 is TGTGCCAGCAGTCGGAGCGGGGGGGCTTCCTACGAGCAGTACTTC. Its translation is CASSRSGGASYEQYF.

This rearrangement joins TRBV6-5 to TRBJ1-1, with D hard to call. With 0 bases removed from V and 4 bases from J, the gap between germline ends came to 9 bases. Germline loops: CDR1 MNHEY, CDR2 SVGAGI. This CDR3 is built from 14 residues. The CDR3 DNA reads as TGTGCCAGCAGTTACTCAGGGCGGGCCACTGAAGCTTTCTTT. It translates to CASSYSGRATEAFF.

The V gene is TRBV7-9, the J gene TRBJ2-7; 10 nucleotides match TRBD2. The V gene's germline CDR1 is SEHNR and CDR2 FQNEAQ (reference sequence). J gave up 4 bases and V 2 bases, and 8 bases lay outside the gene matches. This CDR3 is built from 16 residues. CDR3 protein: CASSLWLAGVKYEQYF. In nucleotides, the CDR3 is TGTGCCAGCAGCTTATGGCTAGCGGGGGTCAAATACGAGCAGTACTTC.

The V and J genes are TRBV9 and TRBJ2-7; weak D call: TRBD2 (6 bases). Trimming cost V 0 bases and J 4 bases, with 14 bases left between them. Looked up from germline, CDR1 is SGDLS and CDR2 is YYNGEE. The CDR3 contains 15 residues. CDR3 amino acids: CASSVGGGSGYEQYF. CDR3 coding DNA: TGTGCCAGCAGCGTAGGTGGGGGGTCAGGATACGAGCAGTACTTC.

The chain is built from TRBV7-8 and TRBJ2-1, with D possibly matching TRBD2 (6 bases). V shed 3 bases and J shed 6 bases, with 9 bases lying between them. CDR1 is SGHVS and CDR2 is FQNEAQ in the germline V gene. CDR3 size: 13 residues. DNA of the CDR3: TGTGCCAGCAGCTTCGGACTACTCAATGAGCAGTTCTTC. As protein: CASSFGLLNEQFF.

The V and J genes are TRBV18 and TRBJ2-3; 9 nucleotides agree with TRBD1. V was clipped by 6 bases and J by 1 base; unmatched bases: 5. The germline V gene has CDR1 KGHSH and CDR2 LQKENI. The CDR3 is 15 amino acids. The CDR3, as DNA: TGTGCCAGCTCCCAATACAGGGGGCGCACAGATACGCAGTATTTT. It translates to CASSQYRGRTDTQYF.

The chain links TRBV7-2 to TRBJ1-1; D is uncertain. Deletions cut 4 bases from V and 1 base from J, with 10 bases between. There are 14 residues in the CDR3. Germline CDR1 reads SGHTA; CDR2 reads FQGNSA. CDR3 sequence: CASSSSVANTEAFF. In nucleotides, the CDR3 is TGTGCCAGCAGCTCCTCGGTGGCGAACACTGAAGCTTTCTTT.

The genes are TRBV4-1 and TRBJ2-3, with 8 positions matching TRBD2. The CDR3 extends over 16 amino acids. After removal of 0 bases from V and 4 bases from J, the junction contained 6 bases not matched to a gene. Germline values: CDR1 MGHRA, CDR2 YSYEKL. In nucleotides, the CDR3 is TGCGCCAGCAGCCAAGAGTTTAGCGGGAACGCAGATACGCAGTATTTT. It yields the protein CASSQEFSGNADTQYF.

V and J are TRBV2 and TRBJ2-3, with 9 bases aligning to TRBD2. Germline assignment: CDR1 SNHLY and CDR2 FYNNEI. V lost 6 bases, J lost 5 bases, and 3 bases stayed unmatched. The CDR3 is made up of 13 amino acids. The CDR3 sequence is CASSGLARDTQYF. The DNA of the CDR3 is TGTGCCAGCAGCGGACTAGCGAGAGATACGCAGTATTTT.

This clone was seen only once. V and J are TRBV7-9 and TRBJ2-1, with D uncertain. The V end was cut by 3 bases, the J end by 2 bases, with 11 bases between. This CDR3 contains 15 residues. Germline V gene data show CDR1 as SEHNR and CDR2 as FQNEAQ (reference sequence). CDR3 nucleotides: TGTGCCAGCAGCTTCTTGGACCCTGCCTACAATGAGCAGTTCTTC. It yields the protein CASSFLDPAYNEQFF.

The rearrangement uses TRBV4-1 and TRBJ1-2, with D possibly being TRBD1 (5 bases). The CDR3 extends over 19 amino acids. Trimming removed 0 bases from V and 4 bases from J, with 24 bases in between. Per the germline V gene, CDR1 is MGHRA and CDR2 is YSYEKL. The CDR3 nucleotides are TGCGCCAGCAGCCAAGATCCAGACGGGACGGAGAGCCTCATCTATGGCTACACCTTC. As protein: CASSQDPDGTESLIYGYTF.

This sequence joins TRBV19 and TRBJ2-3; 7 nucleotides line up with TRBD2. CDR3 size: 13 residues. From germline, CDR1 is LNHDA and CDR2 SQIVND (reference sequence). The junction had 8 bases not matched to a gene; V was cut back by 5 bases and J by 9 bases. This CDR3 is CASSSTSQKTQYF. As DNA, the CDR3 is TGTGCCAGTAGTTCGACTAGCCAGAAGACGCAGTATTTT.